This entry lists 14 T cell receptor beta chains sequenced from one sample in a study of hypomethylating agent response in myelodysplastic syndrome. Generated by immunoSEQ multiplex PCR, the TCRdb table keeps only in-frame clones and is missing some. Among 1,500 to 2,000 clones listed, roughly 90% were seen once. Sample: bone marrow, taken before or after starting hypomethylating agent treatment for myelodysplastic syndrome (not recorded which). These receptors all stem from a human donor with myelodysplastic syndrome.

The rearrangement links TRBV27 to TRBJ2-1, with TRBD1 identical over 10 bases. The V and J ends lost 5 bases and 5 bases, in that order; junction bases with no gene match: 6. The CDR3 is made up of 15 amino acids. CDR1 and CDR2 (germline): MNHEY, SMNVEV (reference sequence). Here the CDR3 reads CASSKDRGEHNEQFF. CDR3 nucleotides: TGTGCCAGCAGTAAGGACAGGGGGGAGCACAATGAGCAGTTCTTC.

This rearrangement joins TRBV7-7 to TRBJ1-4; D possibly corresponds to TRBD1 (6 bases). Germline V CDR1 and CDR2: SSHAT, FNYEAQ (reference sequence). Deletions cut 4 bases from V and 7 bases from J, with 19 bases between. This CDR3 has 16 residues. The CDR3 DNA reads as TGTGCCAGCAGCTCGGTCGTACAGGGATCGGGTGAAAAACTGTTTTTT. It encodes CASSSVVQGSGEKLFF.

The CDR3 sequence: CASSQDRYGETQYF. The CDR3, as DNA: TGTGCCAGCAGCCAAGATCGGTACGGAGAGACCCAGTACTTC. This chain joins TRBV4-2 and TRBJ2-5; D is unresolved. Germline lookup yields CDR1 LGHNA and CDR2 YNFKEQ. The V gene lost 0 bases and the J gene lost 4 bases, with 9 bases spanning the gap. This CDR3 region has 14 residues.

This chain links TRBV10-3 with TRBJ2-3, with TRBD1 matching over 9 bases. The ends lost 0 bases at V and 9 bases at J; junction bases unmatched: 10. CDR3 length equals 16 residues. Germline-derived CDR1 and CDR2 are ENHRY and SYGVKD. CDR3 in amino acids: CAISESYRDREGTQYF. The CDR3 nucleotides read TGTGCCATCAGTGAGTCTTACCGGGACAGGGAAGGGACGCAGTATTTT.

This rearrangement joins TRBV11-2 to TRBJ2-2, with 8 bases identical to TRBD1. CDR1 is SGHAT and CDR2 is FQNNGV in the germline V gene. CDR3 length: 15 amino acids. Unmatched junction bases numbered 3, after V lost 2 bases and J lost 4 bases. DNA for the CDR3: TGTGCCAGCAGCTTACAGGGGGCCAGCACCGGGGAGCTGTTTTTT. Translation: CASSLQGASTGELFF.

This clone showed up just once. V is TRBV6-6 and J is TRBJ1-3; no clear D. Trimming stripped 2 bases from V and 4 bases from J, with 9 bases between. This CDR3 has 14 residues. Germline-derived CDR1 and CDR2 are MNHNY and SVGAGI (reference sequence). The CDR3 loop reads CASSYTAVGNTIYF. CDR3 coding DNA: TGTGCCAGCAGTTACACCGCGGTCGGAAACACCATATATTTT.

The chain recombines TRBV13 with TRBJ2-7; 8 bases match TRBD2. The CDR3 runs 13 residues. The germline CDR1 and CDR2 sequences are PRHDT and FYEKMQ (reference sequence). The junction had 2 bases not matched to a gene; V was cut back by 4 bases and J by 3 bases. The CDR3 reads CASSSGLGYEQYF. The CDR3 DNA is TGTGCCAGCAGCTCGGGACTAGGCTACGAGCAGTACTTC.

This clone was found once. The rearrangement links TRBV6-5 to TRBJ2-3; 8 bases are a match to TRBD2. Per the germline V gene, CDR1 is MNHEY and CDR2 is SVGAGI. This CDR3 is 14 amino acids long. J was trimmed by 4 bases and V by 6 bases; bases with no gene match: 6. As DNA, the CDR3 is TGTGCCAGCAGCTCGGGGGGGCTGGCAGATACGCAGTATTTT. Protein sequence: CASSSGGLADTQYF.

The chain links TRBV7-3 to TRBJ1-1; D may be TRBD1 (6 bases). The CDR3 is 15 residues long. The germline CDR1 and CDR2 sequences are SGHTA and FQGTGA. With 7 bases removed from V and 1 base from J, the gap between germline ends came to 16 bases. The CDR3 region is CASKLTGSWNTEAFF. For the CDR3, the DNA is TGTGCCAGCAAACTAACAGGGTCTTGGAACACTGAAGCTTTCTTT.

The chain uses TRBV30 and TRBJ1-6; D is unresolved. Germline values: CDR1 GTSNPN, CDR2 SVGIG (reference sequence). The CDR3 sequence is 13 residues long. The V gene lost 3 bases and the J gene lost 3 bases, with 6 bases spanning the gap. The CDR3 is CAWSPSYNSPLHF. The DNA of the CDR3 is TGTGCCTGGAGCCCCAGCTATAATTCACCCCTCCACTTT.

The V gene is TRBV7-2, the J gene TRBJ2-3; D not resolved. CDR3 length: 12 residues. The V gene lost 7 bases and the J gene lost 2 bases, with 7 bases spanning the gap. Germline V gene lookup returns CDR1 SGHTA and CDR2 FQGNSA. Written as DNA, the CDR3 is TGTGCCAGCACCCCGGACACAGATACGCAGTATTTT. The encoded protein is CASTPDTDTQYF.

The gene calls are TRBV29-1 and TRBJ1-2, with 7 nucleotides matching TRBD1. This CDR3 has 14 amino acids. V lost 2 bases to trimming and J lost 7 bases; unmatched junction nucleotides: 10. Germline V lookup: CDR1 SQVTM, CDR2 ANQGSEA. CDR3: CSVERDRPLTGYTF. For the CDR3, the DNA is TGCAGCGTTGAACGGGACAGACCTTTGACTGGCTACACCTTC.

The V call is TRBV7-8, the J call TRBJ1-6, with D unclear. This CDR3 comprises 16 residues. Germline V gene lookup returns CDR1 SGHVS and CDR2 FQNEAQ. V gave up 6 bases and J gave up 3 bases, with 15 bases separating them. The CDR3 sequence is CASSYLTGDYNSPLHF. The CDR3 nucleotides read TGTGCCAGCAGTTACCTCACCGGGGACTATAATTCACCCCTCCACTTT.

The V and J genes are TRBV5-1 and TRBJ2-4, with TRBD1 as a possible D gene (5 bases). Trimming pared 0 bases from V and 0 bases from J, leaving 10 bases between. Germline V gene data show CDR1 as SGHRS and CDR2 as YFSETQ. The CDR3 runs to 16 residues. Here the CDR3 DNA reads TGCGCCAGCAGCTTGGCCCAAGGGGTAGCCAAAAACATTCAGTACTTC. Its translation is CASSLAQGVAKNIQYF.